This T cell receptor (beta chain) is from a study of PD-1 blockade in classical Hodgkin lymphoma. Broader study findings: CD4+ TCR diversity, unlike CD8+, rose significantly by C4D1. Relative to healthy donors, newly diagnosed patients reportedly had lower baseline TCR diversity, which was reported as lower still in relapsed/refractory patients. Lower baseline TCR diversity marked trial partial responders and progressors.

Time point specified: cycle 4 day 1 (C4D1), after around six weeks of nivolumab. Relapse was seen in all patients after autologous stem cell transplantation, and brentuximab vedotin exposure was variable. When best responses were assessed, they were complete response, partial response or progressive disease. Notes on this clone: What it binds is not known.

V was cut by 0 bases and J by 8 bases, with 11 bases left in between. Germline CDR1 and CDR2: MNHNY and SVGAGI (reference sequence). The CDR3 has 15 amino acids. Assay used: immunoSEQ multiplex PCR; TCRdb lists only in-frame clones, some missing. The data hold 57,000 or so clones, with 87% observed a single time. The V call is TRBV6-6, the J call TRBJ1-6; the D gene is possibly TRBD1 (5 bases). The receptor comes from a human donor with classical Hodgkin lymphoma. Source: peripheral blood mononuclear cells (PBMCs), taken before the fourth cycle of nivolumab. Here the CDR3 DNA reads TGTGCCAGCAGTTACTCGTCAGGCAGGGATTCACCCCTCCACTTT. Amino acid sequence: CASSYSSGRDSPLHF.